A single sample is the source of the 7 T cell receptor beta chains below, sequenced in a study of blood T cell repertoires in COVID-19. Sequenced by immunoSEQ multiplex PCR; TCRdb stores in-frame clones only, minus some. Of under 300,000 clones listed, 75% to 90% are singletons. Sequenced sample: PBMCs or T cells enriched from blood (not recorded which). The receptors originated from a woman aged 40-49 years with acute COVID-19.

The chain carries TRBV2 and TRBJ2-7; 8 bases agree with TRBD2. The ends lost 3 bases at V and 0 bases at J; junction bases unmatched: 13. Germline-derived CDR1 and CDR2 are SNHLY and FYNNEI. The CDR3 consists of 18 residues. CDR3 sequence reads: CASSDRLAPYQNSYEQYF. CDR3 nucleotides: TGTGCCAGCAGTGATCGACTAGCGCCCTACCAAAACTCCTACGAGCAGTACTTC.

The chain couples TRBV19 to TRBJ1-1; D possibly corresponds to TRBD1 (6 bases). The ends were cut back, 10 bases at V and 6 bases at J, with 18 bases in the middle. The CDR3 has 13 residues. Germline V gives CDR1 LNHDA, CDR2 SQIVND (reference sequence). CDR3 coding DNA: TGTGCCACCCAGGCAGGGGCTATCTCTGAAGCTTTCTTT. Residues: CATQAGAISEAFF.

The chain recombines TRBV6-1 with TRBJ2-2; perhaps TRBD2 as D (6 bases). In germline, CDR1 is MNHNS, CDR2 SASEGT. The CDR3 spans 14 residues. V was shortened by 0 bases and J by 6 bases, with 8 bases between the two germline ends. The CDR3 nucleotides are TGTGCCAGCAGTGAAGCGGGGGGAGCCGGGGAGCTGTTTTTT. It encodes CASSEAGGAGELFF.

V gene TRBV5-1 combines with J gene TRBJ1-2; D remains unclear. Germline values: CDR1 SGHRS, CDR2 YFSETQ. This CDR3 spans 12 amino acids. Between the trimmed V and J ends, which lost 7 bases and 6 bases, there was a span of 13 bases. Written as DNA, the CDR3 is TGCGCCAGCTCTAGACGATCGGATGGCTACACCTTC. Its translation is CASSRRSDGYTF.

The J gene is TRBJ1-6, the V gene TRBV6-5; tentative D call: TRBD1 (6 bases). The germline CDR1 and CDR2 sequences are MNHEY and SVGAGI. The CDR3 totals 12 residues. This chain's CDR3 is CAVRGAYSPLHF. The CDR3 DNA reads as TGTGCAGTGCGGGGGGCCTATTCACCCCTCCACTTT.

This clone was detected a few times. This CDR3 reads CASSQSMGLSSYEQYF. DNA of the CDR3: TGCGCCAGCAGTCAATCGATGGGGCTAAGCTCCTACGAGCAGTACTTC. This rearrangement joins TRBV23-1 to TRBJ2-7, with a possible D match to TRBD1 (5 bases). TRBV23-1 falls under the ORF class, with uncertain function. Between the trimmed V and J ends, which lost 0 bases and 0 bases, there was a span of 12 bases. CDR3 length: 16 residues.

The genes are TRBV6-5 and TRBJ1-6; D is unclear. This CDR3 has 15 residues. V lost 7 bases and J 10 bases, leaving 20 bases between the germline ends. The germline V gene encodes CDR1 MNHEY and CDR2 SVGAGI. DNA for the CDR3: TGTGCCAGCACCCCCCTCGAGGGAAGGCGGTCACCCCTCCACTTT. It codes for CASTPLEGRRSPLHF.